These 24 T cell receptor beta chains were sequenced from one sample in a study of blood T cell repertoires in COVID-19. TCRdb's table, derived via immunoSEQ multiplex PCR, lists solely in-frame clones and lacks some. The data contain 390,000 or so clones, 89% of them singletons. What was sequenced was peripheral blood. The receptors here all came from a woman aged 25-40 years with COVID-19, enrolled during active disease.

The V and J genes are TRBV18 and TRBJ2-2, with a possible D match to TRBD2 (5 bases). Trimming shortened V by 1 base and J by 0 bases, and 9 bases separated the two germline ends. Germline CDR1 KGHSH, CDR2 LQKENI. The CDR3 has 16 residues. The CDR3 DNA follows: TGTGCCAGCTCACCACGGGGAGACCCGAACACCGGGGAGCTGTTTTTT. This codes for CASSPRGDPNTGELFF.

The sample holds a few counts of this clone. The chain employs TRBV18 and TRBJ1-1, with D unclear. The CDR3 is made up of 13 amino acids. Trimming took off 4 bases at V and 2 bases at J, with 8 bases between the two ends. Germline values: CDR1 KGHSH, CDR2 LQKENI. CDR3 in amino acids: CASSRPENTEAFF. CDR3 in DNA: TGTGCCAGCTCACGGCCAGAAAACACTGAAGCTTTCTTT.

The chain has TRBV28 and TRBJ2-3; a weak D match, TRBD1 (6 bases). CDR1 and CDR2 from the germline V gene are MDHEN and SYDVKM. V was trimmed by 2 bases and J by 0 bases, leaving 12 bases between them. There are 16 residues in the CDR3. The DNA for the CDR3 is TGTGCCAGCAGTTTACCCCAGGGGCTTAGCACAGATACGCAGTATTTT. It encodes CASSLPQGLSTDTQYF. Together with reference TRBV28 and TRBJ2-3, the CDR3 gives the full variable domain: DVKVTQSSRYLVKRTGEKVFLECVQDMDHENMFWYRQDPGLGLRLIYFSYDVKMKEKGDIPEGYSVSREKKERFSLILESASTNQTSMYLCASSLPQGLSTDTQYFGPGTRLTVL.

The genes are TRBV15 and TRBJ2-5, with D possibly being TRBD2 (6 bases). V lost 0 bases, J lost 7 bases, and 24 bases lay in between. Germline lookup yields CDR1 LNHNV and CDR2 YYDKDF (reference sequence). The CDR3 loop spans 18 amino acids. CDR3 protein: CATSRDSPRAGSPGTQYF. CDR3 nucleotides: TGTGCCACCAGCAGAGATTCCCCAAGGGCGGGGTCGCCAGGGACCCAGTACTTC.

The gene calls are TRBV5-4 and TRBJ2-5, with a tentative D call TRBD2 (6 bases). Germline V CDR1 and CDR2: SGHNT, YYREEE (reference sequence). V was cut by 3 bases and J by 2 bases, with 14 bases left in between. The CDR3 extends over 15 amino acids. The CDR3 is CASSSGAGLQETQYF. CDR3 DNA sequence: TGTGCCAGCAGCTCTGGGGCGGGGCTACAAGAGACCCAGTACTTC.

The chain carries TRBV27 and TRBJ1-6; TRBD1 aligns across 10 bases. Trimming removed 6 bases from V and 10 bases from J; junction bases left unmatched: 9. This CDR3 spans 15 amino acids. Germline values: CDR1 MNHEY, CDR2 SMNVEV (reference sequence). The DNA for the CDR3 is TGTGCCAGCAGCCCCGGGGACAGGGGTTGGTCACCCCTCCACTTT. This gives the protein CASSPGDRGWSPLHF.

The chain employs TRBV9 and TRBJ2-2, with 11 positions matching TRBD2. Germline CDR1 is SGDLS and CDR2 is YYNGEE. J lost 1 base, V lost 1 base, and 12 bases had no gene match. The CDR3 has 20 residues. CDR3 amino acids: CASSVSSRLAGPRNTGELFF. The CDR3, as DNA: TGTGCCAGCAGCGTAAGTTCCCGACTAGCGGGACCTCGGAACACCGGGGAGCTGTTTTTT. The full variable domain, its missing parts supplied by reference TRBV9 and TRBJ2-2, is DSGVTQTPKHLITATGQRVTLRCSPRSGDLSVYWYQQSLDQGLQFLIQYYNGEERAKGNILERFSAQQFPDLHSELNLSSLELGDSALYFCASSVSSRLAGPRNTGELFFGEGSRLTVL.

CDR3 DNA sequence: TGTGCCAGCAGCCCAAACAGGGGGAACACCGGGGAGCTGTTTTTT. The encoded protein is CASSPNRGNTGELFF. The chain couples TRBV3-1 (or the pseudogene TRBV3-2) to TRBJ2-2; 7 nucleotides agree with TRBD1. The J segment lost 1 base and the V segment lost 4 bases, leaving 3 bases of the junction unmatched. CDR1 is LGHDT and CDR2 is YNNKEL in the germline V gene (reference sequence). The CDR3 totals 15 residues.

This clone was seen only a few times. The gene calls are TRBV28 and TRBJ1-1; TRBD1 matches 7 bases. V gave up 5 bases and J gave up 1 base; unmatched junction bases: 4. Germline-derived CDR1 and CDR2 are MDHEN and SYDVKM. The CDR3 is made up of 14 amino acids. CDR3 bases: TGTGCCAGCAGTGTGACAGGGCAGAACACTGAAGCTTTCTTT. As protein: CASSVTGQNTEAFF.

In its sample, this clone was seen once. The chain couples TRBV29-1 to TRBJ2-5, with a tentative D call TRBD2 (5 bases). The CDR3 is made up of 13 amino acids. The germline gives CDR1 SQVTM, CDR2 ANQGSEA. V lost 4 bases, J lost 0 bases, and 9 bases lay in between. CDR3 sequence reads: CSVVELDQETQYF. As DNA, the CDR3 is TGCAGCGTTGTGGAACTAGACCAAGAGACCCAGTACTTC.

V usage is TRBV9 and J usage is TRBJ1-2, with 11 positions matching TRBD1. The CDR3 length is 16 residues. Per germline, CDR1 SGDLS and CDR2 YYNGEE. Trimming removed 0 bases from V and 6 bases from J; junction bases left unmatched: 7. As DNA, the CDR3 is TGTGCCAGCAGCGTAGCGGCACGGACAGGGGGCGATGGCTACACCTTC. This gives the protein CASSVAARTGGDGYTF.

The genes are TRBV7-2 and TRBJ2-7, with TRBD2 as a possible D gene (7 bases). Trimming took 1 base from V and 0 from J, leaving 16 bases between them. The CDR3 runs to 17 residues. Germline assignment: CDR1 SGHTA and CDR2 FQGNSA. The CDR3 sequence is CASSLGGGGYSSYEQYF. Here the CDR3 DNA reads TGTGCCAGCAGCTTAGGAGGGGGGGGGTACTCCTCCTACGAGCAGTACTTC.

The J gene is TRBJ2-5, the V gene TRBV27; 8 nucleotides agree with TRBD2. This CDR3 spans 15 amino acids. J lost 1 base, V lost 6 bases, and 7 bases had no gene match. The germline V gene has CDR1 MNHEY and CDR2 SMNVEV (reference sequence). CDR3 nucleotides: TGTGCCAGCAGCTTTTTAGCGGGGAGCCAAGAGACCCAGTACTTC. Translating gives CASSFLAGSQETQYF.

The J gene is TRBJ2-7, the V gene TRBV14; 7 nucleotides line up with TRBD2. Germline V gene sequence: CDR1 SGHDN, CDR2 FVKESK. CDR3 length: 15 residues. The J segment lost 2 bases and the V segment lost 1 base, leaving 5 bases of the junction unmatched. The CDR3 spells CASSQVAGVPYEQYV. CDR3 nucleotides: TGTGCCAGCAGCCAAGTCGCGGGGGTTCCCTACGAGCAGTACGTC.

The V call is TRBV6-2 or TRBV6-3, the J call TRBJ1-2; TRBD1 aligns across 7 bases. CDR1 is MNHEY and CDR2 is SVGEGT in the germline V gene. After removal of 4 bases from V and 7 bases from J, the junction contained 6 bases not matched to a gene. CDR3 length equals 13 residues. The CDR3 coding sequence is TGTGCCAGCAGTTCGGGTAGGGGGCTTGGCTACACCTTC. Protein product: CASSSGRGLGYTF.

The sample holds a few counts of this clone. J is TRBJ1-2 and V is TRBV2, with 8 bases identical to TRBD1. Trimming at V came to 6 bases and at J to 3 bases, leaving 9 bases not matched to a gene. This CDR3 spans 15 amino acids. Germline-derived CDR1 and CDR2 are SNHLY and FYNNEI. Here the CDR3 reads CASSGTGGTDYGYTF. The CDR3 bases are TGTGCCAGCAGCGGGACAGGAGGAACTGACTATGGCTACACCTTC.

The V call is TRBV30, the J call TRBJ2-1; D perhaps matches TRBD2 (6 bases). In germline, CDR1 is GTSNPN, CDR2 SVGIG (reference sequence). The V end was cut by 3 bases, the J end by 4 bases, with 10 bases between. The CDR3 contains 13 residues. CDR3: CAWSGSRYNEQFF. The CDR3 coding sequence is TGTGCCTGGAGCGGGAGCCGATACAATGAGCAGTTCTTC. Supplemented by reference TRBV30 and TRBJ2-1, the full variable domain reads SQTIHQWPATLVQPVGSPLSLECTVEGTSNPNLYWYRQAAGRGLQLLFYSVGIGQISSEVPQNLSASRPQDRQFILSSKKLLLSDSGFYLCAWSGSRYNEQFFGPGTRLTVL.

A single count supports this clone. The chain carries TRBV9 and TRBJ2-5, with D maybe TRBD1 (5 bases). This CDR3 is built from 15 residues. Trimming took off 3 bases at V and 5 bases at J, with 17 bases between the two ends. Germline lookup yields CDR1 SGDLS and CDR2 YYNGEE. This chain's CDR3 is CASSERAGYGETQYF. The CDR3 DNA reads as TGTGCCAGCAGCGAACGGGCAGGGTATGGGGAGACCCAGTACTTC.

CDR3 region: CASSLGSGEETQYF. The CDR3 DNA follows: TGTGCCAGCAGCTTAGGATCCGGGGAAGAGACCCAGTACTTC. The chain employs TRBV11-2 and TRBJ2-5, with D tentatively TRBD2 (5 bases). CDR3 length equals 14 residues. Trimming cost V 1 base and J 3 bases, with 9 bases left between them. Germline-derived CDR1 and CDR2 are SGHAT and FQNNGV.

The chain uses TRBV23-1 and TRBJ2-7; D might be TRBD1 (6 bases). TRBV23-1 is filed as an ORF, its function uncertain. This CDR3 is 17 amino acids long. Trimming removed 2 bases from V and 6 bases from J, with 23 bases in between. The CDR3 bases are TGCGCCAGCAGTCAAGCGGAACCCCACTTACAGGGTTGCGAGCAGTACTTC. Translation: CASSQAEPHLQGCEQYF.

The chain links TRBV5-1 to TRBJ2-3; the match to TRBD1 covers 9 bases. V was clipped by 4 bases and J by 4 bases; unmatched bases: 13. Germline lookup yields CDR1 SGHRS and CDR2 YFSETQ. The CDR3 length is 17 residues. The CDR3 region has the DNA TGCGCCAGCAGCCGGGACAGGGCCATCCCGGGCGCAGATACGCAGTATTTT. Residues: CASSRDRAIPGADTQYF. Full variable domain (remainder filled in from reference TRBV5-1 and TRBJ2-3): KAGVTQTPRYLIKTRGQQVTLSCSPISGHRSVSWYQQTPGQGLQFLFEYFSETQRNKGNFPGRFSGRQFSNSRSEMNVSTLELGDSALYLCASSRDRAIPGADTQYFGPGTRLTVL.

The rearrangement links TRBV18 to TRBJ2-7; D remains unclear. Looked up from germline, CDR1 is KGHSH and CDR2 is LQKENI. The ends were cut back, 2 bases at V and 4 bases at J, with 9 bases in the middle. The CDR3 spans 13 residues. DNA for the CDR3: TGTGCCAGCTCACCAAGCGTTGATTACGAGCAGTACGTC. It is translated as CASSPSVDYEQYV.

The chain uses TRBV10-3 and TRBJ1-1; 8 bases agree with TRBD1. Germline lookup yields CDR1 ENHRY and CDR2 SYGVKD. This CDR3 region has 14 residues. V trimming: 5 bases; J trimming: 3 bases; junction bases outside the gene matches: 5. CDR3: CAISLQGEYTEAFF. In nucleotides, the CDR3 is TGTGCCATCAGTCTACAGGGGGAATACACTGAAGCTTTCTTT.

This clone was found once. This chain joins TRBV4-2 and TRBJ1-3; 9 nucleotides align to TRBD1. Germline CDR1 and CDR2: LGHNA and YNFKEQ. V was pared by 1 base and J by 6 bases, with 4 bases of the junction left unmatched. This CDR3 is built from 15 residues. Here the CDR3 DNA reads TGTGCCAGCAGCCAAGCTCACAGGGGGCTAAACACCATATATTTT. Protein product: CASSQAHRGLNTIYF.